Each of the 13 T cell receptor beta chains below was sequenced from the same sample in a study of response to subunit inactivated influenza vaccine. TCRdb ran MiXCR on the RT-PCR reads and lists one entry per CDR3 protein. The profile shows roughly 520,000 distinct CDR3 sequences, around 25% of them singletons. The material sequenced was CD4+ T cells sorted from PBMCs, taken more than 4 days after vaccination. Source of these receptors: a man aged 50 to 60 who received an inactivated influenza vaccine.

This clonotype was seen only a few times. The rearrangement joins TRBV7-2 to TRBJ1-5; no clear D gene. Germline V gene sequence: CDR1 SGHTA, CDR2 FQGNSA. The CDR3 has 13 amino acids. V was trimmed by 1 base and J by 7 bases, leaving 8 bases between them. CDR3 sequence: CASSLVPLQPQHF. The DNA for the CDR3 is TGTGCCAGCAGCTTAGTTCCCCTCCAGCCCCAGCATTTT.

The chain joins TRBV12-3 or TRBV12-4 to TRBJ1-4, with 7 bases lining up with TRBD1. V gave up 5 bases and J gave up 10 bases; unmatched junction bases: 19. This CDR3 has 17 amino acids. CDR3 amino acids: CASSPTGDRVGLGKLFF. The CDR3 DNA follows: TGTGCCAGCAGTCCAACAGGGGATAGGGTAGGTCTAGGAAAACTGTTTTTT.

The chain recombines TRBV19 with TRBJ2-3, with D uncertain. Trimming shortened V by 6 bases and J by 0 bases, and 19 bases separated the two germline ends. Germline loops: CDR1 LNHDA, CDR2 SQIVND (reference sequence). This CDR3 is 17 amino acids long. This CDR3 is CASSRPSRVESTDTQYF. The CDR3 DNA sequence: TGTGCCAGTAGCCGCCCCAGCCGGGTAGAGAGCACAGATACGCAGTATTTT.

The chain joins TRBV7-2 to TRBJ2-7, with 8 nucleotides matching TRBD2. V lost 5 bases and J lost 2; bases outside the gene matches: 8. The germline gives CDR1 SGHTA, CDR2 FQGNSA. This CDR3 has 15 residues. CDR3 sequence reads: CASSTRTSGAYEQYF. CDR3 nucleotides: TGTGCCAGCAGCACCCGTACTAGCGGCGCCTACGAGCAGTACTTC.

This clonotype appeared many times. The CDR3 DNA sequence: TGTGCCAGCAGCTCACCGGGACAGGGGTTTTACGAGCAGTACTTC. Amino acids: CASSSPGQGFYEQYF. This chain joins TRBV12-3 or TRBV12-4 and TRBJ2-7; 10 nucleotides agree with TRBD1. The CDR3 has 15 amino acids. The V gene end was trimmed by 6 bases and the J gene end by 4 bases; junction bases not matched to a gene: 9.

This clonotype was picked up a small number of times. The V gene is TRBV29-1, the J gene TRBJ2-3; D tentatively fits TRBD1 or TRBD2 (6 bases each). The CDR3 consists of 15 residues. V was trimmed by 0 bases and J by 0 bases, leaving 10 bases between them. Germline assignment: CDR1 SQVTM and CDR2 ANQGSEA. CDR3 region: CSVEERGESTDTQYF. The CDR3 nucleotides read TGCAGCGTTGAAGAGAGGGGGGAGAGCACAGATACGCAGTATTTT.

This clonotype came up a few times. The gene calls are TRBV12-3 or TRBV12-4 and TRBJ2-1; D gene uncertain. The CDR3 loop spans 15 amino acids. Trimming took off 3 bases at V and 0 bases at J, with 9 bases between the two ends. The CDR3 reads CASSFDWSSYNEQFF. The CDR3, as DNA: TGTGCCAGCAGTTTCGACTGGAGCTCCTACAATGAGCAGTTCTTC.

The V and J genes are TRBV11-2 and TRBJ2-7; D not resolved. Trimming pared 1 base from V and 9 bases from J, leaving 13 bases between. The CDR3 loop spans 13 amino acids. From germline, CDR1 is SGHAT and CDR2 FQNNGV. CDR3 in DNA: TGTGCCAGCAGCTTAGCTTATTCGGGTGGGCAGTACTTC. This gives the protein CASSLAYSGGQYF.

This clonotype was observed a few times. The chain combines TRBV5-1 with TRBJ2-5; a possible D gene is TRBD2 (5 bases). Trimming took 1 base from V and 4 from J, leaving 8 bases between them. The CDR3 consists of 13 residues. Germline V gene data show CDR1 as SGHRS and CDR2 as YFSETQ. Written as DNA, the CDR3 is TGCGCCAGCAGCTTGACCGCGGGAGAGACCCAGTACTTC. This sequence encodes CASSLTAGETQYF.

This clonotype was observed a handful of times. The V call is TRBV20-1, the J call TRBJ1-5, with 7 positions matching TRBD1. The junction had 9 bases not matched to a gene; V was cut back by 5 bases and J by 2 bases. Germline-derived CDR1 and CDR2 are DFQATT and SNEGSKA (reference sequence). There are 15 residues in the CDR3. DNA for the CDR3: TGCAGTGCTCCGCTACAGGGGAGGGGCAATCAGCCCCAGCATTTT. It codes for CSAPLQGRGNQPQHF.

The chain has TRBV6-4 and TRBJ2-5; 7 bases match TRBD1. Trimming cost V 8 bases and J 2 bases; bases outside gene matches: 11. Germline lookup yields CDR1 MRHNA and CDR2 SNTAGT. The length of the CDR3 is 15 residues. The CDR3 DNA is TGTGCCAGCGAAAAAGACTACAGGGGACAAGAGACCCAGTACTTC. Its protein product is CASEKDYRGQETQYF.

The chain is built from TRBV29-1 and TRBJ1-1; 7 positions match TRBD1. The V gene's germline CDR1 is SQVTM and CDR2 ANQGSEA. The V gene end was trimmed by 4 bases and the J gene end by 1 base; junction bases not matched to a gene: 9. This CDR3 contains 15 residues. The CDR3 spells CSVGYRGRKNTEAFF. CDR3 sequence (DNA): TGCAGCGTTGGGTACAGGGGACGTAAGAACACTGAAGCTTTCTTT. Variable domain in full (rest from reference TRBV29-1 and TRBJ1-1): SAVISQKPSRDICQRGTSLTIQCQVDSQVTMMFWYRQQPGQSLTLIATANQGSEATYESGFVIDKFPISRPNLTFSTLTVSNMSPEDSSIYLCSVGYRGRKNTEAFFGQGTRLTVV.

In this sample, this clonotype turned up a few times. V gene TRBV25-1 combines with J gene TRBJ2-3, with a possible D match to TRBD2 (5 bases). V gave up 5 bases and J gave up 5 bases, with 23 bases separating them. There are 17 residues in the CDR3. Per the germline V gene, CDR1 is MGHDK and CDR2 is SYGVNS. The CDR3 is CASSPTTGRPGGDTQYF. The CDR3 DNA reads TGTGCCAGCAGTCCGACTACGGGTCGCCCTGGAGGAGATACGCAGTATTTT.